Following are 2 T cell receptor beta chains from one sample sequenced in a study of blood T cell repertoires in COVID-19. TCRdb's table, derived via immunoSEQ multiplex PCR, lists solely in-frame clones and lacks some. The sample shows 250,000 to 350,000 clones, roughly 90% of them seen only once. Sequenced input: peripheral blood. The receptor set was obtained from a man between 18 and 29 years old with active or convalescent COVID-19.

This sequence joins TRBV7-9 and TRBJ2-7, with D possibly being TRBD1 (5 bases). The CDR3 sequence is 12 residues long. Germline CDR1 SEHNR, CDR2 FQNEAQ (reference sequence). V dropped 4 bases and J dropped 6 bases, with 10 bases sitting between them. Written as DNA, the CDR3 is TGTGCCAGCAGCTCACAGGCGCTCGAGCAGTACTTC. Its protein product is CASSSQALEQYF.

The genes are TRBV7-7 and TRBJ2-5; the match to TRBD1 covers 8 bases. CDR1 SSHAT and CDR2 FNYEAQ come from the germline V gene (reference sequence). Trimming at V came to 6 bases and at J to 2 bases, leaving 8 bases not matched to a gene. The CDR3 runs to 15 residues. In DNA, the CDR3 is TGTGCCAGCAGTCAGGGGGACAGGAATCAAGAGACCCAGTACTTC. Protein sequence: CASSQGDRNQETQYF.